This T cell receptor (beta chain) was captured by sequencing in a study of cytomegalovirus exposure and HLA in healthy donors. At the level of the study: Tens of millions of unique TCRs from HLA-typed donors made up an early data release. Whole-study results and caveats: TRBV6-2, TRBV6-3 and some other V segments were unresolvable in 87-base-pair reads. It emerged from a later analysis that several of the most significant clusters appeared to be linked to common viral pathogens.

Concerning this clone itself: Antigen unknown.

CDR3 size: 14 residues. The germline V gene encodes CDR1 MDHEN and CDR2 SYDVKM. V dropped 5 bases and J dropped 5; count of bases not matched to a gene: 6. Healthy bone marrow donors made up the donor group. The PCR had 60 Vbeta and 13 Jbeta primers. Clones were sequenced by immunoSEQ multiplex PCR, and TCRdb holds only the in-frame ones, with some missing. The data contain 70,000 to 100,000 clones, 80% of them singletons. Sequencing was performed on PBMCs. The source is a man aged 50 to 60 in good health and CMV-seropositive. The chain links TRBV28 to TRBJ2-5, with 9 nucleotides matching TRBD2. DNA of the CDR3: TGTGCCAGCAGTACCGGACTAGCGTGGGAGACCCAGTACTTC. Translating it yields CASSTGLAWETQYF.